Each of the 16 T cell receptor beta chains below was sequenced from the same sample in a study of radiation and T cells in renal cell carcinoma. Assay used: immunoSEQ multiplex PCR; TCRdb lists only in-frame clones, some missing. Here the sample spans about 150,000 clones, roughly 89% being singletons. Documented time point: blood 2 weeks post-SBRT. Treatment reported: 15 Gy SBRT to primary tumor, nephrectomy 4 weeks later. The sequencing used blood, collected from a patient whose treatment included radiotherapy and nephrectomy. The source of these receptors is a woman aged 45-59 years with renal cell carcinoma.

This clone was detected only a few times. The rearrangement links TRBV7-8 to TRBJ2-4, with 8 nucleotides matching TRBD2. This CDR3 has 16 amino acids. V lost 5 bases, J lost 6 bases, and 12 bases stayed unmatched. CDR1 and CDR2 (germline): SGHVS, FQNEAQ. For the CDR3, the DNA is TGTGCCAGCAGCCCCGAGACAGCGGGGGCTTCAAACATTCAGTACTTC. It encodes CASSPETAGASNIQYF. Supplemented by reference TRBV7-8 and TRBJ2-4, the full variable domain reads GAGVSQSPRYKVAKRGQDVALRCDPISGHVSLFWYQQALGQGPEFLTYFQNEAQLDKSGLPSDRFFAERPEGSVSTLKIQRTQQEDSAVYLCASSPETAGASNIQYFGAGTRLSVL.

The chain joins TRBV25-1 to TRBJ2-7; no reliable D call. Between the trimmed V and J ends, which lost 3 bases and 2 bases, there was a span of 8 bases. This CDR3 is built from 13 residues. The germline V gene encodes CDR1 MGHDK and CDR2 SYGVNS. The CDR3 reads CASSDGGPYEQYF. In nucleotides, the CDR3 is TGTGCCAGCAGTGACGGTGGCCCCTACGAGCAGTACTTC.

This clone has only one observation. V gene TRBV11-2 combines with J gene TRBJ2-5; a weak D match, TRBD2 (6 bases). Between the trimmed V and J ends, which lost 5 bases and 4 bases, there was a span of 17 bases. Germline V CDR1 and CDR2: SGHAT, FQNNGV. The length of the CDR3 is 15 residues. CDR3 coding DNA: TGTGCCAGCAGCCGCGGAGGGGAAGGTTCAGAGACCCAGTACTTC. It specifies CASSRGGEGSETQYF. Combining the CDR3 with reference TRBV11-2 and TRBJ2-5 gives the whole variable domain EAGVAQSPRYKIIEKRQSVAFWCNPISGHATLYWYQQILGQGPKLLIQFQNNGVVDDSQLPKDRFSAERLKGVDSTLKIQPAKLEDSAVYLCASSRGGEGSETQYFGPGTRLLVL.

V usage is TRBV19 and J usage is TRBJ2-1; D might be TRBD1 or TRBD2, each matching 5 bases. With 4 bases removed from V and 8 bases from J, the gap between germline ends came to 18 bases. Germline CDR1 LNHDA, CDR2 SQIVND (reference sequence). CDR3 length: 15 residues. The CDR3 region has the DNA TGTGCCAGTAGTAGCCCCCGGGACCCCGGCTATGAGCAGTTCTTC. Translated: CASSSPRDPGYEQFF.

V gene TRBV7-3 combines with J gene TRBJ1-2; 12 bases are a match to TRBD1. The J segment lost 8 bases and the V segment lost 5 bases, leaving 6 bases of the junction unmatched. The germline V gene encodes CDR1 SGHTA and CDR2 FQGTGA. The CDR3 is made up of 14 amino acids. The CDR3, as DNA: TGTGCCAGCAGCACCGGGACAGGGGGCGAAGGCTACACCTTC. Its protein product is CASSTGTGGEGYTF.

This sequence joins TRBV7-9 and TRBJ1-4; maybe TRBD1 (6 bases). Trimming left V 11 bases short and J 5 bases short, with 15 bases between. Germline CDR1 is SEHNR and CDR2 is FQNEAQ (reference sequence). The CDR3 runs 13 residues. The CDR3 coding sequence is TGTGCCGGTGAGGACAGCAGAAATGAAAAACTGTTTTTT. Residues: CAGEDSRNEKLFF.

The chain uses TRBV11-2 and TRBJ2-3; TRBD1 aligns across 9 bases. V shed 4 bases, J shed 2 bases, and the junction held 4 bases outside the gene matches. From germline, CDR1 is SGHAT and CDR2 FQNNGV. The CDR3 length is 15 residues. CDR3 residues: CASSSRDRVTDTQYF. CDR3 in DNA: TGTGCCAGCAGCTCCCGGGACAGGGTCACAGATACGCAGTATTTT.

V is TRBV5-1 and J is TRBJ2-2; no reliable D call. The CDR3 extends over 13 amino acids. Trimming took 4 bases from V and 3 from J, leaving 7 bases between them. The germline gives CDR1 SGHRS, CDR2 YFSETQ. CDR3 DNA: TGCGCCAGCAGCACCCTAGACACCGGGGAGCTGTTTTTT. It yields the protein CASSTLDTGELFF.

The chain recombines TRBV5-4 with TRBJ2-1; D may correspond to TRBD1 or TRBD2 (5 bases each). The V and J ends lost 0 bases and 5 bases respectively, with 9 bases between them. Germline loops: CDR1 SGHNT, CDR2 YYREEE (reference sequence). The length of the CDR3 is 14 residues. The chain's CDR3 is CASSLEGPHNEQFF. As DNA, the CDR3 is TGTGCCAGCAGCTTGGAGGGACCGCACAATGAGCAGTTCTTC. Complete variable domain (other parts from reference TRBV5-4 and TRBJ2-1): ETGVTQSPTHLIKTRGQQVTLRCSSQSGHNTVSWYQQALGQGPQFIFQYYREEENGRGNFPPRFSGLQFPNYSSELNVNALELDDSALYLCASSLEGPHNEQFFGPGTRLTVL.

The V call is TRBV29-1, the J call TRBJ2-4; 13 bases match TRBD2. The J segment lost 4 bases and the V segment lost 4 bases, leaving 4 bases of the junction unmatched. This CDR3 comprises 15 residues. Germline V gene sequence: CDR1 SQVTM, CDR2 ANQGSEA. CDR3 sequence reads: CSVATSGGAKNIQYF. CDR3 nucleotides: TGCAGCGTTGCTACTAGCGGGGGGGCGAAAAACATTCAGTACTTC. Looking up the rest from reference TRBV29-1 and TRBJ2-4 gives the full variable domain: SAVISQKPSRDICQRGTSLTIQCQVDSQVTMMFWYRQQPGQSLTLIATANQGSEATYESGFVIDKFPISRPNLTFSTLTVSNMSPEDSSIYLCSVATSGGAKNIQYFGAGTRLSVL.

The chain recombines TRBV10-3 with TRBJ1-2; D ambiguous. V was trimmed by 3 bases and J by 4 bases, leaving 9 bases between them. Germline V gene sequence: CDR1 ENHRY, CDR2 SYGVKD. CDR3 length: 13 amino acids. CDR3 bases: TGTGCCATCAGTGATTTACCTTCCTATGGCTACACCTTC. Its protein is CAISDLPSYGYTF.

J is TRBJ1-2 and V is TRBV5-6, with D possibly matching TRBD1 (5 bases). CDR1 and CDR2 (germline): SGHDT, YYEEEE. The V gene lost 4 bases and the J gene lost 2 bases, with 18 bases spanning the gap. The CDR3 is made up of 16 amino acids. CDR3 nucleotides: TGTGCCAGCAGCCTCCCCCGGGCCGAGGGGAACTATGGCTACACCTTC. Residues: CASSLPRAEGNYGYTF.

This chain links TRBV7-6 with TRBJ2-5; 8 positions agree with TRBD2. Germline CDR1 SGHVS, CDR2 FNYEAQ. V trimming: 5 bases; J trimming: 5 bases; junction bases outside the gene matches: 4. The CDR3 sequence is 13 residues long. CDR3 in amino acids: CASSKGLAETQYF. DNA for the CDR3: TGTGCCAGCAGCAAAGGACTAGCTGAGACCCAGTACTTC.

The rearrangement uses TRBV4-2 and TRBJ1-3; D call uncertain. CDR3 length: 15 amino acids. The germline V and J ends were trimmed by 4 bases and 0 bases, with 10 bases remaining between them. CDR1 and CDR2 from the germline V gene are LGHNA and YNFKEQ. The CDR3 DNA reads TGTGCCAGCAGCCCCTACATCGGCTCTGGAAACACCATATATTTT. This codes for CASSPYIGSGNTIYF.

J is TRBJ1-3 and V is TRBV19; D gene unclear. The V and J ends lost 9 bases and 1 base respectively, with 13 bases between them. CDR1 is LNHDA and CDR2 is SQIVND in the germline V gene (reference sequence). CDR3 length: 14 amino acids. The CDR3: CASTRTDSGNTIYF. The CDR3 DNA sequence: TGTGCCAGCACACGGACGGATTCTGGAAACACCATATATTTT.

The chain is built from TRBV5-4 and TRBJ1-2; 10 nucleotides match TRBD1. The CDR3 runs 17 residues. Germline trimming cut 2 bases from V and 7 bases from J; bases unmatched to any gene: 14. Germline CDR1 is SGHNT and CDR2 is YYREEE (reference sequence). The CDR3 DNA follows: TGTGCCAGCAGCTTTGGGGACAGGGGAAGGGGCAACGGTGGCTACACCTTC. Translating gives CASSFGDRGRGNGGYTF.